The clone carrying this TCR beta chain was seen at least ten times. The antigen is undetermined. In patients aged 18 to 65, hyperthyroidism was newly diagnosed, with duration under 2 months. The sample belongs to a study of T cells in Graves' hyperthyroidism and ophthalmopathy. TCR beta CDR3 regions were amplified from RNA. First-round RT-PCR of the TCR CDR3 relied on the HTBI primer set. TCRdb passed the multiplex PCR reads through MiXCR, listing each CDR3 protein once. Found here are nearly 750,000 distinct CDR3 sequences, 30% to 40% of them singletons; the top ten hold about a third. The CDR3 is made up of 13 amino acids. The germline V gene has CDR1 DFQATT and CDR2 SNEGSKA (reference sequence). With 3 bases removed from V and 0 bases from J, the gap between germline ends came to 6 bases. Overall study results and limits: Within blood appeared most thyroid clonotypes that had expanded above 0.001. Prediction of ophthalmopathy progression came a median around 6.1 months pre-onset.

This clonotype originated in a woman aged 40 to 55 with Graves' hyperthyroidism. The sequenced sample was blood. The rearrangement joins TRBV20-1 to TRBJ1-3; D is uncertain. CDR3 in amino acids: CSASDVSGNTIYF. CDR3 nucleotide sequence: TGCAGTGCTAGCGACGTCTCTGGAAACACCATATATTTT.